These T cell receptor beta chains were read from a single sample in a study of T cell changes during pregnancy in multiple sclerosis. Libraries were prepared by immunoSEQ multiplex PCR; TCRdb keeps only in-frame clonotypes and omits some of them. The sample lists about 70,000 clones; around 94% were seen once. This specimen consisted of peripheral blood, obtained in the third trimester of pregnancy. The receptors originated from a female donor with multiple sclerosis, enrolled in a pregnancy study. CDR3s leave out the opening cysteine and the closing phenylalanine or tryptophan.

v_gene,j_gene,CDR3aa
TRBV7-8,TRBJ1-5,ASSLATLTGNQPQH
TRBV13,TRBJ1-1,ASSFSQGYLNTEAF
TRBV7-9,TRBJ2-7,ASSLNQGVEQY
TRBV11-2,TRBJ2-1,ASSPAWRVRRDEQF
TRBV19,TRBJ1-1,ASSIRLGRGATEAF
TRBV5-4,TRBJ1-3,ASSLPRGSSGNTIY
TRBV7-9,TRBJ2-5,ASSPRGPETQY
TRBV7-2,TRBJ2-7,ASSLDRSGGIYEQY
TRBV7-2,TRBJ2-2,ASSLEARAGELF
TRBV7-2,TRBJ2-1,ASSRGTSGGRRQF
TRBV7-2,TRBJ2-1,ASTDRRGTYNEQF
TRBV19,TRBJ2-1,ASSITQKLAHEQF
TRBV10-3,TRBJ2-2,AIRGSDRDTGELF
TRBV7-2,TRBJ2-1,ASSPQRGYNEQF
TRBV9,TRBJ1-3,ASSPGSGNTIY
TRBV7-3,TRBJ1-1,ASSLRRNTEAF
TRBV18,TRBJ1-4,ASSPSRGPNEKLF
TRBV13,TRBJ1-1,ASSSGQLSGAF
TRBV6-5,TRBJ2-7,ASSYAQGAGEQY
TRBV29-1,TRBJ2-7,SVGKTGTSSYEQY
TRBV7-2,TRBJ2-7,ASSLGASGGARYEQY
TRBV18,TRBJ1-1,ASREQGADTEAF
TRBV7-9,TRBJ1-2,ASSLATWGYT
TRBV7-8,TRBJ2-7,ASSFGLGEQY
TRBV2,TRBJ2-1,ASSRTSGYHEQF
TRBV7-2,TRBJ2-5,ASSLRGQETQY
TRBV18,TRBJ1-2,ASSPLGGVDNYGYT
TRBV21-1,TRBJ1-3,ASRLKERSFSGNTIY
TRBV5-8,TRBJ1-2,ASRRQGRMGDGYT
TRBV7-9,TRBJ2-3,ASTKWRTSGGADTQY
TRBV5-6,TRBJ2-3,ASSWGPGQAVDTQY
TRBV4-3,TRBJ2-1,ASSQEEGTGANEQF
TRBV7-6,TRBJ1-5,ASSLLRGADQPQH
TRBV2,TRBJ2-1,ASSVIRTSEGNEQF
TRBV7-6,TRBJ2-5,ASSSGTAANQETQY
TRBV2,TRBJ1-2,ASMEQGGGYT
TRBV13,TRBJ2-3,ASSLGHNRGPADTQY
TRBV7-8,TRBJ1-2,ASTSLGAGGYGYT
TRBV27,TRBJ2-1,ASQTGQGTYEQF
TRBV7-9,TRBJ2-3,ASSPGLAASTDTQY
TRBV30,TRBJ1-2,AWMTGGGYT
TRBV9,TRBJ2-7,ASSAGQGAFYEQY
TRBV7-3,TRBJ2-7,ASSLTREGGLDEQY
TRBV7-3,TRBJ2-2,ASSSMRAPNTGELF
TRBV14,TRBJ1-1,ASSPNLYTEAF
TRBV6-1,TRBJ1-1,ASSEGQRTVLKAF
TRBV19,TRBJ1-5,ASRTGGAVGVLGNQPQH
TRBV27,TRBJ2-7,ASSSEPTVAQY
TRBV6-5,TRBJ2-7,ASSLRDFSSYEQY
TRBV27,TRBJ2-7,ASNPARPGGSYEQY
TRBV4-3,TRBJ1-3,ASSQVRGGRGNTIY
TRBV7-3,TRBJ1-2,ASSLFGPRQGYYGYT
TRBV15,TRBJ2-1,ATSTRQGAGNEQF
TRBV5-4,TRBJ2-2,ASSTPQGATGELF
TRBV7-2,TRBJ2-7,ASTQRGGLYEQY
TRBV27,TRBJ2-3,ASSLSGTGGGWGTDTQY
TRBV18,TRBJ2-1,ASSRPSDRRPYNEQF
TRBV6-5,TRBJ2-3,ASSYGGTDPLY